What follows are 3 T cell receptor beta chains derived from one specimen sequenced in a study of T-cell reconstitution after alpha-beta-depleted transplantation in children (TCRdb year 2016). What the treatment or condition label conveys for this sample: allogeneic hematopoietic cell transplantation with graft depleted of TCRalphabeta T cells and CD19 B cells. Library construction relied on PCR. For sequencing, an Illumina HiSeq 2500 was employed. TCR libraries were prepared with molecular barcoding, using unique molecular identifiers to normalize TCRbeta repertoire quantification. The public reads were reanalyzed by TCRdb: fastp trimming at Q25, MiXCR alignment, in-frame beta chains only. Each entry merges the rows of one CDR3 protein and shows their most common DNA and genes. A total of a few hundred thousand distinct CDR3 sequences appear in this sample, 27% of them only once. Of the sample, less than 40% falls within the top ten clones.

Specimen: PBMCs, collected before TCRalphabeta/CD19-depleted stem cell transplant. The receptors here all came from a boy younger than two with Wiskott-Aldrich syndrome, due to receive a stem cell transplant.

This clonotype appeared a few times. The chain joins TRBV5-1 to TRBJ2-2; D is tentatively TRBD1 or TRBD2 (6 bases each). Trimming left V 0 bases short and J 2 bases short, with 17 bases between. The CDR3 contains 18 residues. Germline CDR1 and CDR2: SGHRS and YFSETQ. CDR3 sequence: CASSLAGGRAKNTGELFF. CDR3 DNA: TGCGCCAGCAGCTTGGCCGGGGGCCGGGCCAAAAACACCGGGGAGCTGTTTTTT.

In its sample, this clonotype was seen a few times. Here the CDR3 DNA reads TGTGCCAGCTCACCTACACGACAGTACAATGAGCAGTTCTTC. Translated: CASSPTRQYNEQFF. J is TRBJ2-1 and V is TRBV18; D is perhaps TRBD1 (5 bases). Germline values: CDR1 KGHSH, CDR2 LQKENI. V was trimmed by 3 bases and J by 4 bases, leaving 10 bases between them. CDR3 length equals 14 residues.

This rearrangement joins TRBV5-6 to TRBJ2-7; 8 bases align to TRBD1. After removal of 0 bases from V and 3 bases from J, the junction contained 2 bases not matched to a gene. CDR1 is SGHDT, CDR2 YYEEEE, per germline. The CDR3 totals 14 residues. This CDR3 is CASSLEDRDYEQYF. The CDR3 coding sequence is TGTGCCAGCAGCTTGGAGGACAGGGACTACGAGCAGTACTTC.